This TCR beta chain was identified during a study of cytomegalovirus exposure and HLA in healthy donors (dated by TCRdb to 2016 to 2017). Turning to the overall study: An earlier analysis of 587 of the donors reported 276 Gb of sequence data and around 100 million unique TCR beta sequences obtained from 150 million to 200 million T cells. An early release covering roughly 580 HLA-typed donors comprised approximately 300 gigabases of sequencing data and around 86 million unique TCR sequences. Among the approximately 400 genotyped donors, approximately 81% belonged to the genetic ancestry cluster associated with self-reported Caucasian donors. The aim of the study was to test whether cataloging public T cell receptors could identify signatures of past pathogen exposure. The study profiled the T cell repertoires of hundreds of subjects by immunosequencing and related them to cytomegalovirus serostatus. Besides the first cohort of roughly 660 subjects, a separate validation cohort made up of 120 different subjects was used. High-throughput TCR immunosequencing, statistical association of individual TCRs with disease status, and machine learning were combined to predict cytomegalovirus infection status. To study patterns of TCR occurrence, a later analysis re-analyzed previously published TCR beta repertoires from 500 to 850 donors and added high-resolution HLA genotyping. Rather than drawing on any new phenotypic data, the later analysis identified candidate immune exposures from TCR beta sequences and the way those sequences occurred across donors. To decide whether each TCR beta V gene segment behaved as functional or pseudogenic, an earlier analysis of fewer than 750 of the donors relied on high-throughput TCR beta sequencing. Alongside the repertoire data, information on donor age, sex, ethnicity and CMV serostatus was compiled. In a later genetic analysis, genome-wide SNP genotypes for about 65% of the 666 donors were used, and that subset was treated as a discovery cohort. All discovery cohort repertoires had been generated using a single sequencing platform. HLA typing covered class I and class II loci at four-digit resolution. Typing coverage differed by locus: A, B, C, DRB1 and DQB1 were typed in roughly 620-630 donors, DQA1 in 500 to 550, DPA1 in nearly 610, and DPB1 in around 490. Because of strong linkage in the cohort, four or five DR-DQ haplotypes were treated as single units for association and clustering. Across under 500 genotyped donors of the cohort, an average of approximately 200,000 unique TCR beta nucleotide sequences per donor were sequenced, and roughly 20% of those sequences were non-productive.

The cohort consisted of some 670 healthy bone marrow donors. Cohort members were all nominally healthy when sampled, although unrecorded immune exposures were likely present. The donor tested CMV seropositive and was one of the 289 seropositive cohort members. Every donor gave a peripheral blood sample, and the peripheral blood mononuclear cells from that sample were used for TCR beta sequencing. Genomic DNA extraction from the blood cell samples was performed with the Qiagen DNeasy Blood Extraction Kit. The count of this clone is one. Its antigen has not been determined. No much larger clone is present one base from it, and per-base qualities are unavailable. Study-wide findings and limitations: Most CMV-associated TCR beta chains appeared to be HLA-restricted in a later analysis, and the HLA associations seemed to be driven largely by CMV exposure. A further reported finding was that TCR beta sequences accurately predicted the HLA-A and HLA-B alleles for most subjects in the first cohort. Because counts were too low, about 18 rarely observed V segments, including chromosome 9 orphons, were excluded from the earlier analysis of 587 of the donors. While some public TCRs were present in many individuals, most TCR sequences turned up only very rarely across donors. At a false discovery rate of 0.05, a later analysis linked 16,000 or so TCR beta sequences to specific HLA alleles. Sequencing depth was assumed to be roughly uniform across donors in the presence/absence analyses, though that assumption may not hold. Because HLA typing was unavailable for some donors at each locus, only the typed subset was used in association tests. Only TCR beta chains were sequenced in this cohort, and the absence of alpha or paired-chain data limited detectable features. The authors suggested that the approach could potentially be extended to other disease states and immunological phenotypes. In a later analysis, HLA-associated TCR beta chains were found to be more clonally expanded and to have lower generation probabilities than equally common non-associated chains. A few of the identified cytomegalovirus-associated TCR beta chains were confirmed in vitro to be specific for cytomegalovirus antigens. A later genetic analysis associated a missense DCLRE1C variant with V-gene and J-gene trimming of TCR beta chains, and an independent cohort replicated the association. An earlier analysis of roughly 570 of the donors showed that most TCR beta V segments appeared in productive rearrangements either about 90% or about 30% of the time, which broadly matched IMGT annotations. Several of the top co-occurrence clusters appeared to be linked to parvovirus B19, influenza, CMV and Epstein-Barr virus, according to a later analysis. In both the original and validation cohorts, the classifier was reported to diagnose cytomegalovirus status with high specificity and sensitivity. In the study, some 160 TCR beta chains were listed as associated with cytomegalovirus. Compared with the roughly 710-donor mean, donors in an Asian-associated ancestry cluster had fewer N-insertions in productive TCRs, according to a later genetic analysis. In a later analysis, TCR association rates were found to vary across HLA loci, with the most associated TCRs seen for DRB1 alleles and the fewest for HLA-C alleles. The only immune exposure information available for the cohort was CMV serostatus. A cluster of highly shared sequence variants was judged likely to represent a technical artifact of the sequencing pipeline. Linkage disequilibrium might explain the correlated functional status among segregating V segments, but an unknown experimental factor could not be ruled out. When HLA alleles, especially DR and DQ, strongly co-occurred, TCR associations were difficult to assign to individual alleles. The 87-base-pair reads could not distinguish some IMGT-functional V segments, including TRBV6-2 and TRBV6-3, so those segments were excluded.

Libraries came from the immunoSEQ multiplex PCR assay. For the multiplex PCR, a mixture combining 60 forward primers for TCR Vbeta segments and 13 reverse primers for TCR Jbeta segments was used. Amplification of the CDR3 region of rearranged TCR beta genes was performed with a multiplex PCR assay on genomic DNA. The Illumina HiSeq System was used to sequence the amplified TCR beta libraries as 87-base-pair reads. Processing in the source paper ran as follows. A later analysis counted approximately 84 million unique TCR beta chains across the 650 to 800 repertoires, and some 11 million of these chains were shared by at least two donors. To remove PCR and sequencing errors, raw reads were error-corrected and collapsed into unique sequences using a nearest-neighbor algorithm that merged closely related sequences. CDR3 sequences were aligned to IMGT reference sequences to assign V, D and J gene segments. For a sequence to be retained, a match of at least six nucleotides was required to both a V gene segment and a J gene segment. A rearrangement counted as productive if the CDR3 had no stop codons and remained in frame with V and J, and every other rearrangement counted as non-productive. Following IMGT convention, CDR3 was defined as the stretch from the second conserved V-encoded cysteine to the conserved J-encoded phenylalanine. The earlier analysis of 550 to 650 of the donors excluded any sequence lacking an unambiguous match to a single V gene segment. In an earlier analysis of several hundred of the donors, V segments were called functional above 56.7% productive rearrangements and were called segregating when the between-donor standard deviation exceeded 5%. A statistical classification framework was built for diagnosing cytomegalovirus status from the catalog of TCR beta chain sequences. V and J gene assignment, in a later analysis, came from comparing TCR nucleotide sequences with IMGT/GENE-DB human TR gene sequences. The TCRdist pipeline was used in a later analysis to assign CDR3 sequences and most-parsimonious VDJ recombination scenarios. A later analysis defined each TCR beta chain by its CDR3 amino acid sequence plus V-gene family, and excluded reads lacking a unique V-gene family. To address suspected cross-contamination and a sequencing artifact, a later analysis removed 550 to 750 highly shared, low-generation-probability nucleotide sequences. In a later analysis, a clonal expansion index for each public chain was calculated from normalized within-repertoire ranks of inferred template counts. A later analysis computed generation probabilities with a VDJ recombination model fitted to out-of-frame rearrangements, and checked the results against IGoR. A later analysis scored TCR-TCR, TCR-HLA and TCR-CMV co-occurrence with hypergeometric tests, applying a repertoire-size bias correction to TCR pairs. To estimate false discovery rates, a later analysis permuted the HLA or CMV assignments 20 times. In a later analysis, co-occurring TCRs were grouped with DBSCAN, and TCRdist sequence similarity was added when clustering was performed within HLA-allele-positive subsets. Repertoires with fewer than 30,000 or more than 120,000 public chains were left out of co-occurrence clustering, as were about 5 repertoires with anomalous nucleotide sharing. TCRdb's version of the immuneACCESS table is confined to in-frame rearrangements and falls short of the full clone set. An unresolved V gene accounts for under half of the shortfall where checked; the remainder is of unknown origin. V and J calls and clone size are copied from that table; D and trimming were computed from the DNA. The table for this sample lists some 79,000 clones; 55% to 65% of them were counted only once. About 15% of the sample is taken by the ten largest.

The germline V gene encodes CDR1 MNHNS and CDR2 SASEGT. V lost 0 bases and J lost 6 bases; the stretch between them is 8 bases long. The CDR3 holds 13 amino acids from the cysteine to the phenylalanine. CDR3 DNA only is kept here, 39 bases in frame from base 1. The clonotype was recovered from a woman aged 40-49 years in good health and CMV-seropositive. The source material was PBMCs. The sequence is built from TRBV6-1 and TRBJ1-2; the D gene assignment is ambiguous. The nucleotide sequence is TGTGCCAGCAGTGAAGCTCAATGGCATGGCTACACCTTC. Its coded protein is CASSEAQWHGYTF.